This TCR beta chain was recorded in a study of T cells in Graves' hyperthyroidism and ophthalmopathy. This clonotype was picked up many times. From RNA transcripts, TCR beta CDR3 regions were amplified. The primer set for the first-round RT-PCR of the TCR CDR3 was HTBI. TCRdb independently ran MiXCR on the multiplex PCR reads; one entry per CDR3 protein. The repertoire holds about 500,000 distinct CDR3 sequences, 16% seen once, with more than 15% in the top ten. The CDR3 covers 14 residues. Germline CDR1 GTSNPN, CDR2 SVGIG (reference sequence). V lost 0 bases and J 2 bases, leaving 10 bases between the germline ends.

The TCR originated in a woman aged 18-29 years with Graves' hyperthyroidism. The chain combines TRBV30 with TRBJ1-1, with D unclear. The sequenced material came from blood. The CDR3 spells CAWSVGGINTEAFF. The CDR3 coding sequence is TGTGCCTGGAGTGTAGGTGGAATTAACACTGAAGCTTTCTTT.